Presented here are 26 T cell receptor beta chains from one specimen sequenced in a study of T-cell memory formation after mild COVID-19. TCRdb reprocessed the 5' RACE reads via MiXCR and lists one record per CDR3 protein. The data show 250,000 or so distinct CDR3 sequences, 8.5% to 9.5% seen once. The sequencing input was PBMCs or a T cell subset sorted from them (not recorded which). These receptors all stem from a man in his late teens or twenties who had mild COVID-19 (a few samples of this study predate the infection). Cell type and time point are not known.

The chain combines TRBV15 with TRBJ2-7, with 9 bases matching TRBD1. V shed 5 bases and J 1 base; nucleotides not matched to a gene: 9. Germline V gene lookup returns CDR1 LNHNV and CDR2 YYDKDF (reference sequence). This CDR3 is built from 16 residues. CDR3 region: CATSSSGTGISYEQYF. CDR3 bases: TGTGCCACCAGCTCGTCCGGGACAGGGATTTCCTACGAGCAGTACTTC.

This clonotype has a handful of counts. V is TRBV7-2 and J is TRBJ1-3, with unresolved D. Per the germline V gene, CDR1 is SGHTA and CDR2 is FQGNSA. The CDR3 covers 15 residues. V shed 1 base and J shed 0 bases, with 7 bases lying between them. The chain's CDR3 is CASSLGGSSGNTIYF. Written as DNA, the CDR3 is TGTGCCAGCAGCTTAGGCGGGAGCTCTGGAAACACCATATATTTT.

The rearrangement uses TRBV19 and TRBJ1-1, with no clear D. The CDR3 has 12 residues. Trimming took off 10 bases at V and 6 bases at J, with 15 bases between the two ends. CDR1 and CDR2 from the germline V gene are LNHDA and SQIVND (reference sequence). The CDR3 is CATSSHPSEAFF. CDR3 sequence (DNA): TGTGCCACCAGTAGCCACCCCTCTGAAGCTTTCTTT. Based on the CDR3 plus reference TRBV19 and TRBJ1-1, the full variable domain is DGGITQSPKYLFRKEGQNVTLSCEQNLNHDAMYWYRQDPGQGLRLIYYSQIVNDFQKGDIAEGYSVSREKKESFPLTVTSAQKNPTAFYLCATSSHPSEAFFGQGTRLTVV.

This clonotype was counted only a few times. V and J are TRBV7-2 and TRBJ2-2, with a possible D match to TRBD2 (6 bases). This CDR3 is built from 17 residues. V lost 1 base and J 4 bases, leaving 16 bases between the germline ends. Per germline, CDR1 SGHTA and CDR2 FQGNSA. The CDR3 sequence: CASSLVGAGRSTGELFF. The CDR3 coding sequence is TGTGCCAGCAGCTTAGTGGGCGCGGGGAGAAGCACCGGGGAGCTGTTTTTT.

The chain employs TRBV12-3 or TRBV12-4 and TRBJ1-2; 12 bases line up with TRBD1. The CDR3 length is 16 residues. After removal of 5 bases from V and 4 bases from J, the junction contained 8 bases not matched to a gene. CDR3 sequence reads: CASSPQGQGAAYGYTF. The CDR3 bases are TGTGCCAGCAGTCCCCAGGGACAGGGGGCGGCCTATGGCTACACCTTC.

This clonotype was counted between two and nine times. This sequence joins TRBV5-1 and TRBJ2-5; D tentatively reads TRBD1 or TRBD2 (5 bases each). Trimming left V 0 bases short and J 4 bases short, with 16 bases between. This CDR3 comprises 16 residues. Looked up from germline, CDR1 is SGHRS and CDR2 is YFSETQ. The CDR3 nucleotides read TGCGCCAGCAGCTTGGCCGTGCAGGGTGGAGGAGAGACCCAGTACTTC. This codes for CASSLAVQGGGETQYF.

V is TRBV6-5 and J is TRBJ2-6; the match to TRBD1 covers 9 bases. The CDR3 runs to 17 residues. Germline trimming cut 5 bases from V and 4 bases from J; bases unmatched to any gene: 9. The germline CDR1 and CDR2 sequences are MNHEY and SVGAGI. The CDR3 spells CASSITGTGYGANVLTF. DNA for the CDR3: TGTGCCAGCAGTATTACCGGGACAGGGTACGGGGCCAACGTCCTGACTTTC.

The V call is TRBV3-1, the J call TRBJ2-1; 9 positions agree with TRBD1. Trimming cost V 3 bases and J 15 bases; bases outside gene matches: 3. The CDR3 contains 11 residues. From germline, CDR1 is LGHDT and CDR2 YNNKEL (reference sequence). The CDR3, as DNA: TGTGCCAGCAGCCAGGGACAGGGTCGGTTCTTC. This translates into CASSQGQGRFF.

The J gene is TRBJ1-4, the V gene TRBV20-1, with TRBD1 identical over 8 bases. The CDR3 loop spans 15 amino acids. Germline lookup yields CDR1 DFQATT and CDR2 SNEGSKA (reference sequence). V was pared by 1 base and J by 8 bases, with 9 bases of the junction left unmatched. The CDR3 is CSARVPQGAGEKLFF. CDR3 DNA: TGCAGTGCTAGAGTACCTCAGGGGGCGGGCGAAAAACTGTTTTTT.

The chain employs TRBV7-6 and TRBJ1-1; perhaps TRBD1 as D (5 bases). V was pared by 5 bases and J by 1 base, with 11 bases between. The CDR3 has 14 amino acids. Germline-derived CDR1 and CDR2 are SGHVS and FNYEAQ. The CDR3 DNA reads as TGTGCCAGCAGCCACCTGGGGGGGAACACTGAAGCTTTCTTT. Translated: CASSHLGGNTEAFF.

This chain joins TRBV20-1 and TRBJ1-5, with 7 bases matching TRBD1. V lost 5 bases and J lost 4; bases outside the gene matches: 5. The CDR3 consists of 13 residues. CDR1 DFQATT and CDR2 SNEGSKA come from the germline V gene (reference sequence). CDR3 protein: CSALRQGNQPQHF. CDR3 in DNA: TGCAGTGCTCTACGACAGGGAAATCAGCCCCAGCATTTT.

J is TRBJ2-2 and V is TRBV7-6, with 9 bases matching TRBD2. After removal of 8 bases from V and 5 bases from J, the junction contained 15 bases not matched to a gene. CDR1 and CDR2 from the germline V gene are SGHVS and FNYEAQ. The CDR3 totals 17 residues. CDR3 sequence: CASSFVSGGLGTGELFF. The CDR3, as DNA: TGTGCCAGCTCTTTCGTTAGCGGGGGTCTTGGGACCGGGGAGCTGTTTTTT.

The table lists this clonotype with a few counts. The V gene is TRBV5-5, the J gene TRBJ2-1; a weak D match, TRBD1 (6 bases). CDR3 length: 14 residues. V lost 0 bases and J 6 bases, leaving 10 bases between the germline ends. The germline CDR1 and CDR2 sequences are SGHKS and YYEKEE (reference sequence). The CDR3: CASSLVGAGNEQFF. Written as DNA, the CDR3 is TGTGCCAGCAGCTTGGTGGGGGCCGGCAATGAGCAGTTCTTC.

The V and J genes are TRBV9 and TRBJ2-2, with 13 bases matching TRBD2. Trimming cost V 0 bases and J 2 bases; bases outside gene matches: 1. The CDR3 runs to 17 residues. Germline CDR1 SGDLS, CDR2 YYNGEE. CDR3 in amino acids: CASSVGLAGGNTGELFF. CDR3 bases: TGTGCCAGCAGCGTAGGACTAGCGGGGGGTAACACCGGGGAGCTGTTTTTT.

The chain carries TRBV18 and TRBJ1-1; perhaps TRBD1 as D (5 bases). Germline assignment: CDR1 KGHSH and CDR2 LQKENI. Trimming stripped 5 bases from V and 7 bases from J, with 14 bases between. CDR3 length equals 13 residues. The DNA for the CDR3 is TGTGCCAGCTCAGATAGTGGAGACAGTGAAGCTTTCTTT. It is translated as CASSDSGDSEAFF.

This clonotype turned up a few times. The chain combines TRBV3-1 with TRBJ1-6, with D possibly being TRBD1 (5 bases). V was trimmed by 6 bases and J by 8 bases, leaving 11 bases between them. This CDR3 region has 13 residues. The germline V gene encodes CDR1 LGHDT and CDR2 YNNKEL (reference sequence). CDR3 DNA sequence: TGTGCCAGCAGGCTGTCGGGGGATTCACCCCTCCACTTT. It encodes CASRLSGDSPLHF.

This clonotype was seen only a few times. The V and J genes are TRBV9 and TRBJ2-7; possible D gene TRBD2, 5 bases. There are 15 residues in the CDR3. Trimming stripped 3 bases from V and 3 bases from J, with 16 bases between. Germline CDR1 reads SGDLS; CDR2 reads YYNGEE. The CDR3 nucleotides read TGTGCCAGCAGCGCCCCCGGGGTGGGCCACTACGAGCAGTACTTC. This encodes CASSAPGVGHYEQYF.

This clonotype was observed many times. The chain combines TRBV4-1 with TRBJ2-1; D gene unclear. The V end lost 4 bases, the J end lost 7 bases, and 8 bases lay between the germline ends. CDR3 length: 12 amino acids. Germline V gene sequence: CDR1 MGHRA, CDR2 YSYEKL. This CDR3 is CASSPQGNEQFF. DNA of the CDR3: TGCGCCAGCAGCCCCCAAGGTAATGAGCAGTTCTTC.

This clonotype was found a few times. The chain uses TRBV7-3 and TRBJ2-3, with 9 bases matching TRBD2. CDR3 length: 15 residues. V was pared by 3 bases and J by 4 bases, with 5 bases of the junction left unmatched. The V gene's germline CDR1 is SGHTA and CDR2 FQGTGA. The CDR3 nucleotides read TGTGCCAGCAGCTTTAGCGGGGGTGGCGCAGATACGCAGTATTTT. This gives the protein CASSFSGGGADTQYF.

This clonotype was seen at least ten times. The CDR3 DNA sequence: TGCGCCAGCAGCGTCGCAGGGACTGGAAACACCATATATTTT. Protein: CASSVAGTGNTIYF. This rearrangement joins TRBV5-1 to TRBJ1-3; D is perhaps TRBD1 (5 bases). V was shortened by 4 bases and J by 2 bases, with 10 bases between the two germline ends. The germline V gene has CDR1 SGHRS and CDR2 YFSETQ. CDR3 length equals 14 residues.

Ten or more counts support this clonotype. This chain links TRBV20-1 with TRBJ2-1; no reliable D call. The CDR3 is 15 amino acids. Germline V gene data show CDR1 as DFQATT and CDR2 as SNEGSKA (reference sequence). With 0 bases removed from V and 5 bases from J, the gap between germline ends came to 14 bases. The CDR3 DNA reads TGCAGTGCTAGAGATAGGCTAGGCACTCACAATGAGCAGTTCTTC. Protein product: CSARDRLGTHNEQFF.

In its sample, this clonotype was seen many times. The V gene is TRBV3-1, the J gene TRBJ2-1; D unclear. Per germline, CDR1 LGHDT and CDR2 YNNKEL (reference sequence). V lost 1 base and J lost 9, with 4 bases in between. The CDR3 has 11 residues. In nucleotides, the CDR3 is TGTGCCAGCAGCCAAGGGGGTGAGCAGTTCTTC. This translates into CASSQGGEQFF.

The CDR3: CSVDVDQETQYF. The CDR3, as DNA: TGCAGCGTTGACGTTGACCAAGAGACCCAGTACTTC. The gene calls are TRBV29-1 and TRBJ2-5, with no clear D. This CDR3 has 12 amino acids. The V end lost 3 bases, the J end lost 0 bases, and 5 bases lay between the germline ends. Germline CDR1 SQVTM, CDR2 ANQGSEA.

J is TRBJ1-2 and V is TRBV7-2; D not resolved. CDR1 is SGHTA, CDR2 FQGNSA, per germline. This CDR3 has 15 residues. The germline V and J ends were trimmed by 2 bases and 7 bases, with 17 bases remaining between them. CDR3 nucleotides: TGTGCCAGCAGCTTACGGCAGGTGGCCGTGGGTGGCTACACCTTC. Translated: CASSLRQVAVGGYTF.

This clonotype has a handful of counts. The gene calls are TRBV12-5 and TRBJ1-1; TRBD1 might be the D (6 bases). Germline CDR1 reads LGHNT; CDR2 reads FRNRAP. This CDR3 region has 11 residues. Trimming removed 6 bases from V and 10 bases from J, with 12 bases in between. The CDR3 here is CASGPDRRAFF. CDR3 in DNA: TGTGCTAGTGGCCCAGACAGGAGAGCTTTCTTT.

Only a few counts were recorded for this clonotype. This chain joins TRBV6-2 or TRBV6-3 and TRBJ1-2, with TRBD1 identical over 8 bases. The CDR3 is 13 residues long. Unmatched junction bases numbered 5, after V lost 2 bases and J lost 9 bases. Per the germline V gene, CDR1 is MNHEY and CDR2 is SVGEGT. The CDR3 DNA sequence: TGTGCCAGCAGTTACCCGGGACAGGTCAGCTACACCTTC. Protein product: CASSYPGQVSYTF.